A selection of T cell receptor beta chains follows, all from one sample in a study of vaccination and CD4 T cells after COVID-19. Antigens for these TCRs are unknown. Via MiXCR, TCRdb re-called the PCR reads, giving one row per CDR3 protein. The sample records some 9,600 distinct CDR3 sequences, roughly 25% being singletons. The sample consisted of CD4+ T cells from blood, cultured in vitro, taken before SARS-CoV-2 vaccination. These receptors were obtained from a human donor who received a COVID-19 vaccine. CDR3s include the opening cysteine and the closing phenylalanine or tryptophan. Rows may omit the clone size; those that give it use once, few, many or a size class.

v_gene: TRBV20-1
abundance: -
j_gene: TRBJ2-5
CDR3aa: CSARGLGMWSQYF

v_gene: TRBV6-5
abundance: -
j_gene: TRBJ2-5
CDR3aa: CASSYRLGTSLETQYF

v_gene: TRBV5-1
abundance: -
j_gene: TRBJ1-2
CDR3aa: CASSFTGYESGYTF

v_gene: TRBV6-2/TRBV6-3
abundance: -
j_gene: TRBJ2-1
CDR3aa: CASSYGLAGPHRYNEQFF

v_gene: TRBV19
abundance: few
j_gene: TRBJ2-2
CDR3aa: CASSEIEGSGELFF

v_gene: TRBV3-1
abundance: -
j_gene: TRBJ2-7
CDR3aa: CASSQDLRGSEQYF

v_gene: TRBV5-1
abundance: few
j_gene: TRBJ1-3
CDR3aa: CASSDGQGAGNTIYF

v_gene: TRBV7-7
abundance: few
j_gene: TRBJ2-5
CDR3aa: CASSPLALETQYF

v_gene: TRBV2
abundance: -
j_gene: TRBJ2-5
CDR3aa: CASRGGGATQYF

v_gene: TRBV7-7
abundance: few
j_gene: TRBJ2-1
CDR3aa: CASSFRGGWEQFF

v_gene: TRBV27
abundance: few
j_gene: TRBJ1-2
CDR3aa: CASSFSPGTGGAGSYGYTF

v_gene: TRBV7-9
abundance: -
j_gene: TRBJ2-7
CDR3aa: CASSVLAGGREQYF

v_gene: TRBV7-2
abundance: few
j_gene: TRBJ2-2
CDR3aa: CASSLFPRMSGELFF

v_gene: TRBV28
abundance: few
j_gene: TRBJ2-3
CDR3aa: CAINRGRDTQYF

v_gene: TRBV20-1
abundance: -
j_gene: TRBJ1-6
CDR3aa: CSVRGQGEESPLHF

v_gene: TRBV20-1
abundance: medium-sized
j_gene: TRBJ2-3
CDR3aa: CSADPGTSGGANTDTQYF

v_gene: TRBV20-1
abundance: few
j_gene: TRBJ1-1
CDR3aa: CSASLYGHTEAFF

v_gene: TRBV28
abundance: few
j_gene: TRBJ2-1
CDR3aa: CASSFFGAVEQFF

v_gene: TRBV2
abundance: few
j_gene: TRBJ2-7
CDR3aa: CASMGQGVSYEQYF

v_gene: TRBV10-1
abundance: -
j_gene: TRBJ2-5
CDR3aa: CASSEVTGEVGETQYF

v_gene: TRBV5-1
abundance: -
j_gene: TRBJ1-2
CDR3aa: CASSETGINYGYTF

v_gene: TRBV20-1
abundance: few
j_gene: TRBJ1-6
CDR3aa: CSAGRTGYGGSPLHF

v_gene: TRBV4-1
abundance: few
j_gene: TRBJ2-3
CDR3aa: CASSPRTSGGEDTQYF

v_gene: TRBV6-1
abundance: -
j_gene: TRBJ2-5
CDR3aa: CASSENWGTSGYF

v_gene: TRBV20-1
abundance: -
j_gene: TRBJ1-1
CDR3aa: CSARGDGIYTEAFF

v_gene: TRBV19
abundance: few
j_gene: TRBJ1-5
CDR3aa: CASSRVWTGGHSNQPQHF

v_gene: TRBV5-4
abundance: -
j_gene: TRBJ2-2
CDR3aa: CASIGVTGELFF

v_gene: TRBV19
abundance: medium-sized
j_gene: TRBJ2-3
CDR3aa: CASSISPGSSTDTQYF

v_gene: TRBV24-1
abundance: few
j_gene: TRBJ2-1
CDR3aa: CAWTSNEQFF

v_gene: TRBV7-2
abundance: -
j_gene: TRBJ2-7
CDR3aa: CASSSHRDTYEQYF

v_gene: TRBV19
abundance: few
j_gene: TRBJ2-3
CDR3aa: CASSLAGGRTDTQYF

v_gene: TRBV2
abundance: few
j_gene: TRBJ2-7
CDR3aa: CASSPNTGAWHEQYF

v_gene: TRBV5-7
abundance: -
j_gene: TRBJ2-3
CDR3aa: CASSLAFLRTDTQYF

v_gene: TRBV6-2/TRBV6-3
abundance: -
j_gene: TRBJ1-2
CDR3aa: CASIKQGDVGYTF

v_gene: TRBV25-1
abundance: -
j_gene: TRBJ1-4
CDR3aa: CASRSGGGGLFF

v_gene: TRBV29-1
abundance: -
j_gene: TRBJ1-2
CDR3aa: CSAGTAANYGYTF

v_gene: TRBV30
abundance: few
j_gene: TRBJ2-3
CDR3aa: CAWSSGASTDTQYF

v_gene: TRBV27
abundance: -
j_gene: TRBJ1-3
CDR3aa: CASSLKGFGYTIYF

v_gene: TRBV7-2
abundance: few
j_gene: TRBJ1-2
CDR3aa: CASSLSLGSYPRGYGYTF

v_gene: TRBV7-9
abundance: few
j_gene: TRBJ2-1
CDR3aa: CASSLSSWQGTFF

v_gene: TRBV19
abundance: -
j_gene: TRBJ2-7
CDR3aa: CASSIDSRTDSPYEQYF

v_gene: TRBV30
abundance: -
j_gene: TRBJ1-1
CDR3aa: CAFKTGNTEAFF

v_gene: TRBV19
abundance: few
j_gene: TRBJ2-6
CDR3aa: CASSTGQGAGANVLTF

v_gene: TRBV20-1
abundance: few
j_gene: TRBJ2-7
CDR3aa: CSARDRGRYEQYF

v_gene: TRBV9
abundance: few
j_gene: TRBJ2-1
CDR3aa: CASSTLAGSYNEQFF

v_gene: TRBV10-3
abundance: few
j_gene: TRBJ1-3
CDR3aa: CAISEGGPGNTIYF

v_gene: TRBV6-5
abundance: -
j_gene: TRBJ1-2
CDR3aa: CASSYSSGFHGYTF

v_gene: TRBV6-1
abundance: -
j_gene: TRBJ2-3
CDR3aa: CASRPRDFLTDTQYF

v_gene: TRBV6-1
abundance: few
j_gene: TRBJ2-7
CDR3aa: CASRPTVFGPQGFVEQYF

v_gene: TRBV6-1
abundance: medium-sized
j_gene: TRBJ1-4
CDR3aa: CASSLDGNEKLFF

v_gene: TRBV15
abundance: few
j_gene: TRBJ2-2
CDR3aa: CATSRERVGELFF

v_gene: TRBV5-1
abundance: few
j_gene: TRBJ1-6
CDR3aa: CASSPRTGDNSPLHF

v_gene: TRBV2
abundance: -
j_gene: TRBJ1-3
CDR3aa: CASSVTRRGLGNTIYF